Presented here are 3 T cell receptor beta chains from one specimen sequenced in a study of low-dose radiotherapy and immunotherapy resistance in tumors. Stated time point: after trial treatment. Treatment indicated: LDRT plus nivolumab, ipilimumab, low-dose cyclophosphamide and aspirin (RACIN trial). First-strand cDNA relied on TRAV- and TRBV-specific primers spanning alpha and beta chains. TCR amplification involved about 18 PCR cycles with a constant-region primer and V-primer adapter. TCRdb itself ran the reads through MiXCR, one entry per CDR3 protein. The sample contains 85,000 to 95,000 distinct CDR3 sequences, 20% to 25% of which appear only once. The input for sequencing was PBMCs, taken after low-dose radiotherapy plus immunotherapy. The source is a female donor with ovarian cancer.

The genes are TRBV5-1 and TRBJ1-1; no firm D call. CDR1 and CDR2 (germline): SGHRS, YFSETQ. Between the trimmed V and J ends, which lost 0 bases and 1 base, there was a span of 10 bases. The CDR3 is 15 residues long. CDR3 DNA sequence: TGCGCCAGCAGCTTGGCAAAAAGGGAGAACACTGAAGCTTTCTTT. This translates into CASSLAKRENTEAFF.

The sample holds many counts of this clonotype. This chain connects TRBV5-4 to TRBJ2-3; a weak D match, TRBD2 (5 bases). V was cut by 1 base and J by 1 base, with 10 bases left in between. Germline V gene sequence: CDR1 SGHNT, CDR2 YYREEE (reference sequence). The CDR3 consists of 15 residues. The CDR3 loop reads CASSLYVSGTDTQYF. The CDR3 DNA reads TGTGCCAGCAGCTTGTACGTTAGCGGCACAGATACGCAGTATTTT.

The chain uses TRBV2 and TRBJ2-7; D assignment may be TRBD1 or TRBD2 (6 bases each). V lost 4 bases and J 3 bases, leaving 22 bases between the germline ends. The germline CDR1 and CDR2 sequences are SNHLY and FYNNEI. This CDR3 comprises 17 residues. CDR3 sequence reads: CASSVDGGRGAGYEQYF. DNA for the CDR3: TGTGCCAGCAGTGTGGATGGGGGGCGCGGTGCAGGCTACGAGCAGTACTTC.